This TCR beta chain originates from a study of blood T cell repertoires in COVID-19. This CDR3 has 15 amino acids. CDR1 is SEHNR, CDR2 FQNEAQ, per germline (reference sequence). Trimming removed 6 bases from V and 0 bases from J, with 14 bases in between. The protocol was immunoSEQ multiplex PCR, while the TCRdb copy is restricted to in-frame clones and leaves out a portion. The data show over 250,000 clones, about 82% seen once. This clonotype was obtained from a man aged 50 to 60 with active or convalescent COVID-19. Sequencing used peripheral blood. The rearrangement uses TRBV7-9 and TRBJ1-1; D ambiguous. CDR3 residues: CASSWALRMNTEAFF. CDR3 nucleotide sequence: TGTGCCAGCAGTTGGGCCCTCCGGATGAACACTGAAGCTTTCTTT. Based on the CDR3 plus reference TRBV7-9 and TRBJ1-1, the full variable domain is DTGVSQNPRHKITKRGQNVTFRCDPISEHNRLYWYRQTLGQGPEFLTYFQNEAQLEKSRLLSDRFSAERPKGSFSTLEIQRTEQGDSAMYLCASSWALRMNTEAFFGQGTRLTVV.